This TCR beta chain is drawn from a study of siplizumab effects on memory and regulatory T cells. The germline CDR1 and CDR2 sequences are SGHRS and YFSETQ. The CDR3 loop spans 14 amino acids. With V trimmed by 4 bases and J by 4 bases, 2 bases remained unmatched. Measured with immunoSEQ multiplex PCR; TCRdb has only the in-frame clones, and not every one. The sample lists over 85,000 clones, 85% to 95% occurring once. The specimen sequenced was non-Treg CD4+ T cells sorted from blood. This TCR was sampled from a human donor in good health. The J gene is TRBJ2-5, the V gene TRBV5-1; 12 positions agree with TRBD2. The CDR3 protein is CASSPLAGGETQYF. The CDR3 DNA follows: TGCGCCAGCAGCCCACTAGCGGGAGGAGAGACCCAGTACTTC.